This TCR beta chain was obtained from a study of a mutant IDH1 vaccine in newly diagnosed glioma. Study-wide context: Before enrollment, the patients had been treated with radiotherapy alone, temozolomide alone, or both together. Most of them had received both. Study-wide findings and caveats: Induction of immune responses by the vaccine occurred in roughly 93% of patients.

Some clones are missing from TCRdb's copy, which holds only in-frame ones; the method was immunoSEQ multiplex PCR. The table records about 70,000 clones, around four fifths of them present only once. Stated time point: baseline, week 1 (first vaccination visit). Documented treatment: pre-vaccination baseline after standard-of-care therapy. This clone was recorded a few times. What it binds is not known. Germline V CDR1 and CDR2: MNHEY, SMNVEV (reference sequence). The CDR3 is 14 amino acids. The germline V and J ends were trimmed by 3 bases and 4 bases, with 12 bases remaining between them. Here the sequenced sample was peripheral blood mononuclear cells (PBMCs), taken from a glioma patient treated with radiotherapy, temozolomide or both. This clonotype originated in a woman between 18 and 29 years old with glioma. Some clones in this sample may be carry-over from other donors' samples. This chain links TRBV27 with TRBJ1-1, with D maybe TRBD1 (6 bases). This CDR3 is CASSFGGPGTEAFF. For the CDR3, the DNA is TGTGCCAGCAGTTTCGGGGGGCCAGGCACTGAAGCTTTCTTT.